The table lists the clone carrying this T cell receptor (beta chain) with many counts. Its antigen is still unknown. The CDR3 contains 12 residues. V was clipped by 4 bases and J by 4 bases, with 9 bases between them. Per germline, CDR1 SGHNT and CDR2 YYREEE (reference sequence). The sample belongs to a study of Graves' ophthalmopathy and Graves' hyperthyroidism. Regarding the study as a whole: Blood samples also showed most expanded thyroid clonotypes exceeding 0.001 frequency.

Included hyperthyroidism patients were aged 18 to 65 and newly diagnosed (under 2 months' duration). Excluded: other autoimmune disease, uncontrolled infection, pregnancy or lactation. Clinical symptoms, serum thyroxine, TRAb, thyroid ultrasound and orbital computed tomography determined diagnosis. TCR beta CDR3 amplification used RNA transcripts. An opening RT-PCR round employed HTBI primers and preceded a second-round multiplex PCR. MiXCR, applied by TCRdb to the multiplex PCR reads, yields one record per CDR3 protein. The sample includes some 1.1 million distinct CDR3 sequences, about 36% of them seen just once.

The receptor's source is an adult man with Graves' hyperthyroidism. Sequencing was carried out using peripheral blood or thyroid tissue (not recorded which). The rearrangement uses TRBV5-4 and TRBJ2-7; D tentatively reads TRBD1 or TRBD2 (6 bases each). The CDR3 coding sequence is TGTGCCAGCAGCCAGGGGAGGTACGAGCAGTACTTC. Amino acid sequence: CASSQGRYEQYF.